The 16 T cell receptor beta chains below all came from one sample that was sequenced in a study of identifying expanded T cells in peripheral blood. Some clones are missing from TCRdb's copy, which holds only in-frame ones; the method was immunoSEQ multiplex PCR. The sample gives some 120,000 clones, roughly 84% of which show up once; approximately 3% is in the top ten. The sequenced material came from blood. The receptor source for this set is a person aged 18 to 70 in good health.

This sequence joins TRBV6-6 and TRBJ2-3, with TRBD1 as a possible D gene (6 bases). The CDR3 is 15 residues long. V lost 6 bases and J 6 bases, leaving 19 bases between the germline ends. CDR1 and CDR2 (germline): MNHNY, SVGAGI (reference sequence). CDR3 sequence (DNA): TGTGCCAGCAGATCCCACGGGACAATCAGCGATACGCAGTATTTT. Translated, it gives CASRSHGTISDTQYF.

Only one count was recorded for this clone. The chain joins TRBV7-2 to TRBJ2-7; D is perhaps TRBD1 (6 bases). CDR3 length equals 13 residues. The germline V gene encodes CDR1 SGHTA and CDR2 FQGNSA. V gave up 2 bases and J gave up 7 bases, with 12 bases separating them. CDR3 sequence (DNA): TGTGCCAGCAGCTTATCACAGGGTGGAGAGCAGTACTTC. It is translated as CASSLSQGGEQYF.

This clone was observed at least ten times. The chain is built from TRBV5-1 and TRBJ2-7, with D perhaps matching TRBD1 (5 bases). The CDR3 extends over 13 amino acids. Deletions cut 6 bases from V and 0 bases from J, with 10 bases between. CDR1 is SGHRS and CDR2 is YFSETQ in the germline V gene. CDR3 bases: TGCGCCAGCACCGCTGACAGCTCCTACGAGCAGTACTTC. It yields the protein CASTADSSYEQYF.

The V gene is TRBV2, the J gene TRBJ2-1; no clear D gene. The CDR3 has 14 amino acids. Trimming cost V 4 bases and J 7 bases, with 14 bases left between them. From germline, CDR1 is SNHLY and CDR2 FYNNEI. The DNA of the CDR3 is TGTGCCAGCAGTGTGGGCAGTACCCTAAATGAGCAGTTCTTC. As protein: CASSVGSTLNEQFF.

This clone appeared once. The V gene is TRBV6-4, the J gene TRBJ1-3; D remains unclear. The V end was cut by 6 bases, the J end by 0 bases, with 9 bases between. CDR1 MRHNA and CDR2 SNTAGT come from the germline V gene. The CDR3 loop spans 14 amino acids. The CDR3 coding sequence is TGTGCCAGCAGCAATCCACGCTCTGGAAACACCATATATTTT. This encodes CASSNPRSGNTIYF.

The chain employs TRBV11-2 and TRBJ1-3; D call uncertain. V was shortened by 4 bases and J by 5 bases, with 12 bases between the two germline ends. The germline CDR1 and CDR2 sequences are SGHAT and FQNNGV. The CDR3 extends over 14 amino acids. The CDR3 DNA follows: TGTGCCAGCAGCTCTGCGGTTGCTCGAAACACCATATATTTT. Encoded protein: CASSSAVARNTIYF.

V and J are TRBV7-6 and TRBJ2-1; maybe TRBD2 (5 bases). The CDR3 is made up of 14 amino acids. The germline V gene encodes CDR1 SGHVS and CDR2 FNYEAQ. Between the trimmed V and J ends, which lost 1 base and 4 bases, there was a span of 8 bases. CDR3: CASSLGTGYNEQFF. CDR3 bases: TGTGCCAGCAGCTTAGGGACTGGATACAATGAGCAGTTCTTC.

The chain's CDR3 is CASSPRGPYEQYF. CDR3 DNA: TGCGCCAGCAGTCCGCGGGGGCCCTACGAGCAGTACTTC. The rearrangement joins TRBV5-1 to TRBJ2-7; TRBD2 is a possible D gene (7 bases). V was clipped by 5 bases and J by 2 bases, with 11 bases between them. The CDR3 contains 13 residues. Germline CDR1 and CDR2: SGHRS and YFSETQ.

The rearrangement links TRBV9 to TRBJ2-2, with D possibly matching TRBD1 (5 bases). The CDR3 is 16 residues long. The germline gives CDR1 SGDLS, CDR2 YYNGEE. Trimming pared 1 base from V and 1 base from J, leaving 11 bases between. In DNA form, the CDR3 reads TGTGCCAGCAGCGTACCCCGGCAGGGGAACACCGGGGAGCTGTTTTTT. It yields the protein CASSVPRQGNTGELFF.

The chain uses TRBV5-5 and TRBJ1-6, with a tentative D call TRBD1 (5 bases). Germline V lookup: CDR1 SGHKS, CDR2 YYEKEE (reference sequence). V lost 7 bases and J lost 9, with 17 bases in between. The length of the CDR3 is 14 residues. Here the CDR3 reads CASGWGYTSSPLHF. The CDR3 DNA sequence: TGTGCCAGCGGTTGGGGGTACACTAGTTCACCCCTCCACTTT.

The chain links TRBV27 to TRBJ1-1; the D gene is possibly TRBD1 (6 bases). Germline CDR1 is MNHEY and CDR2 is SMNVEV (reference sequence). V gave up 1 base and J gave up 0 bases, with 9 bases separating them. The CDR3 loop spans 15 amino acids. The CDR3 protein is CASSLLAGVNTEAFF. The CDR3 coding sequence is TGTGCCAGCAGTTTATTGGCAGGGGTGAACACTGAAGCTTTCTTT.

This sequence joins TRBV7-2 and TRBJ2-2; no clear D. CDR1 SGHTA and CDR2 FQGNSA come from the germline V gene. The CDR3 is made up of 13 amino acids. The ends were cut back, 3 bases at V and 5 bases at J, with 7 bases in the middle. The CDR3 sequence is CASSFDWTGELFF. CDR3 DNA: TGTGCCAGCAGCTTTGACTGGACCGGGGAGCTGTTTTTT.

The chain carries TRBV11-3 and TRBJ2-7, with TRBD1 matching over 7 bases. V lost 5 bases to trimming and J lost 5 bases; unmatched junction nucleotides: 9. The V gene's germline CDR1 is SGHNT and CDR2 YENEEA. The CDR3 covers 14 residues. The chain's CDR3 is CASSPPDRAHEQYF. The CDR3 region has the DNA TGTGCCAGCAGCCCGCCAGACAGGGCCCACGAGCAGTACTTC.

The J gene is TRBJ2-5, the V gene TRBV14; TRBD1 or TRBD2 may be the D gene (6 bases each). The CDR3 covers 16 residues. The V end lost 4 bases, the J end lost 2 bases, and 17 bases lay between the germline ends. Germline V CDR1 and CDR2: SGHDN, FVKESK. For the CDR3, the DNA is TGTGCCAGCAGCCGACTTCGGGGGCCCCCTCAAGAGACCCAGTACTTC. Protein: CASSRLRGPPQETQYF.

The CDR3 reads CASSYRADSYEQYF. The CDR3 DNA reads as TGTGCCAGTAGTTATCGCGCGGACTCCTACGAGCAGTACTTC. The chain carries TRBV19 and TRBJ2-7; no clear D. Germline V gene data show CDR1 as LNHDA and CDR2 as SQIVND (reference sequence). There are 14 residues in the CDR3. With 5 bases removed from V and 0 bases from J, the gap between germline ends came to 11 bases.

The chain recombines TRBV28 with TRBJ1-4; D is ambiguous. The germline V gene has CDR1 MDHEN and CDR2 SYDVKM. The CDR3 loop spans 11 amino acids. Trimming stripped 4 bases from V and 3 bases from J, with 0 bases between. The CDR3 is CASSSNEKLFF. DNA for the CDR3: TGTGCCAGCAGTTCTAATGAAAAACTGTTTTTT.